This T cell receptor (beta chain) was sequenced in a study of CD8 T cells in Susac syndrome. An amount of RNA that ranged from roughly 0.5 to 1 ug was reverse transcribed with random hexamers. Each CDR3 protein is one row after TCRdb ran MiXCR on the immunoSEQ multiplex PCR reads. The repertoire has over 150,000 distinct CDR3 sequences, more than 90% of them found once; the top ten carry around 0.085%. CDR3 size: 14 residues. Germline CDR1 SQVTM, CDR2 ANQGSEA. Trimming pared 7 bases from V and 0 bases from J, leaving 15 bases between. The chain carries TRBV29-1 and TRBJ1-1, with D maybe TRBD1 (6 bases). This sequence was found in a human donor with multiple sclerosis. The material sequenced was CD4+ T cells from PBMCs. The CDR3, as DNA: TGCAGCGCAAGTCGGGGGCGCCTGAACACTGAAGCTTTCTTT. Translating gives CSASRGRLNTEAFF.